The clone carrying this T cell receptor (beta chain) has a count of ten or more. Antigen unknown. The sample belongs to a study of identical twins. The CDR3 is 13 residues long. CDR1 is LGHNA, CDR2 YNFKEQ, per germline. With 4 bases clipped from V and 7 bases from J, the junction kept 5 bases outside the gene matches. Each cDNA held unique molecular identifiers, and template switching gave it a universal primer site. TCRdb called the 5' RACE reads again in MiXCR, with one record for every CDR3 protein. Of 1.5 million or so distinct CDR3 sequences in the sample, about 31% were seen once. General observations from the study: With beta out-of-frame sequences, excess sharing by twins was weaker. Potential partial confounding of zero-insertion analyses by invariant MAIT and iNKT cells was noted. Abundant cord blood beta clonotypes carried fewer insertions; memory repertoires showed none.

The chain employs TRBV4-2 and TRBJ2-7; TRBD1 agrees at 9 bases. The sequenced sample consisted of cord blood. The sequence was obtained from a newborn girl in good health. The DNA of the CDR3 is TGTGCCAGCAGCCCCGGGACAGGGAGGGAGCAGTACTTC. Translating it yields CASSPGTGREQYF.